This entry features one T cell receptor (beta chain) sequence. V gave up 7 bases and J gave up 5 bases; unmatched junction bases: 5. The CDR3 is 13 residues long. Germline-derived CDR1 and CDR2 are SGHRS and YFSETQ. These data come from a study of tumour-infiltrating T cells in Burkitt lymphoma. Using immunoSEQ multiplex PCR, the repertoire was profiled, and TCRdb retains in-frame clones only, with some absent. The sample lists about 50,000 clones; more than 25% were seen once. This clonotype originated in a human donor with Burkitt lymphoma. The chain recombines TRBV5-1 with TRBJ2-2; 7 bases agree with TRBD1. Specimen: tumor tissue. Here the CDR3 reads CASSTQGTGELFF. DNA of the CDR3: TGCGCCAGCTCGACACAGGGGACCGGGGAGCTGTTTTTT.